The clone carrying this T cell receptor (beta chain) was counted a few times. The antigen is not known. TCRdb itself ran the 5' RACE reads through MiXCR, one entry per CDR3 protein. The data hold about 180,000 distinct CDR3 sequences, with about a sixth observed a single time. This entry comes from a study of T-cell memory formation after mild COVID-19. For the study at large: The TCR clusters were mostly specific to one donor. Study findings and constraints: Chiefly within CM and EM were the contracting CD4+ clones; CD8+ ones were within EMRA. Clones contracting day 15 to 85 were balanced CD4/CD8; later expanders leaned CD4+.

The germline gives CDR1 MGHDK, CDR2 SYGVNS. Trimming removed 1 base at V and 1 base at J, with 18 bases between. CDR3 length equals 18 residues. The sequenced sample consisted of PBMCs or a T cell subset sorted from them (not recorded which). This TCR was sampled from an adult woman who had mild COVID-19 (a few samples of this study predate the infection). Cell type and time point are not known. This chain connects TRBV25-1 to TRBJ2-3; D perhaps matches TRBD2 (5 bases). This chain's CDR3 is CASSESSRGRLGTDTQYF. The CDR3 coding sequence is TGTGCCAGCAGTGAATCTTCCCGAGGGCGCCTAGGCACAGATACGCAGTATTTT.